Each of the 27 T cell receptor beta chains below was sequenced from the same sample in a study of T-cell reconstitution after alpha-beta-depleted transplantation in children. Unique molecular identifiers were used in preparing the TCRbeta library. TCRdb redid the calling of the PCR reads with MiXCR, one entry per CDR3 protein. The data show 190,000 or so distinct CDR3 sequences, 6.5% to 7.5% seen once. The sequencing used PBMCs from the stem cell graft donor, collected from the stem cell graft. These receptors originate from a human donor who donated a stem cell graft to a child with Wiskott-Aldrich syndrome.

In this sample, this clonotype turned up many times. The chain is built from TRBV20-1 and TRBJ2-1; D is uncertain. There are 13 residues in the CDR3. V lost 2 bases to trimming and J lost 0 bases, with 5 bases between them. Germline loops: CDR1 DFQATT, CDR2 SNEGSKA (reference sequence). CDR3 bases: TGCAGTGCTAGAAAGGCCTCCTACAATGAGCAGTTCTTC. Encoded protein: CSARKASYNEQFF.

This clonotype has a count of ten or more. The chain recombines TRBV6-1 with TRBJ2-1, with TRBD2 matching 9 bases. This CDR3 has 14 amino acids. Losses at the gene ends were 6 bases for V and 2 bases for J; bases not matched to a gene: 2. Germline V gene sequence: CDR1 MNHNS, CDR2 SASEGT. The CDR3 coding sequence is TGTGCCAGCAGGCGACTAGCGGCCTACAATGAGCAGTTCTTC. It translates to CASRRLAAYNEQFF.

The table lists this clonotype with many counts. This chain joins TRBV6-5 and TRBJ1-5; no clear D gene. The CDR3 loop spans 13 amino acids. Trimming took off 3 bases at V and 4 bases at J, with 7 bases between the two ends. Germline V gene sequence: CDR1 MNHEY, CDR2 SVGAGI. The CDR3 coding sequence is TGTGCCAGCAGTTATTCGATGAATCAGCCCCAGCATTTT. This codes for CASSYSMNQPQHF.

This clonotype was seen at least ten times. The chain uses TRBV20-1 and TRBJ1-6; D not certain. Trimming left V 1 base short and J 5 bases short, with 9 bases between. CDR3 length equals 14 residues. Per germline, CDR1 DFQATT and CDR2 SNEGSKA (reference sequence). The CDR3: CSARAGYDNSPLHF. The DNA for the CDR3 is TGCAGTGCTAGAGCAGGTTACGATAATTCACCCCTCCACTTT.

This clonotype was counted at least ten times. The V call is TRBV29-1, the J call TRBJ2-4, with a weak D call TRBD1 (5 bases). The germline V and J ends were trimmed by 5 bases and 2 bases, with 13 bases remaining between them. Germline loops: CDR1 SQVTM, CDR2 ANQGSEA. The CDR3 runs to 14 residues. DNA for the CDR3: TGCAGCGTTCGACAGTTACTGACCAAAAACATTCAGTACTTC. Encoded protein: CSVRQLLTKNIQYF.

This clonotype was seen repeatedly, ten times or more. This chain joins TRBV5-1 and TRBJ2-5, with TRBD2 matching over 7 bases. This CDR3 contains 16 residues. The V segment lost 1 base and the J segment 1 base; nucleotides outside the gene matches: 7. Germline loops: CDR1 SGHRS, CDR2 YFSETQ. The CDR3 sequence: CASSLSGVAGQETQYF. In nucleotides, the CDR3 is TGCGCCAGCAGCTTGTCTGGGGTAGCGGGCCAAGAGACCCAGTACTTC.

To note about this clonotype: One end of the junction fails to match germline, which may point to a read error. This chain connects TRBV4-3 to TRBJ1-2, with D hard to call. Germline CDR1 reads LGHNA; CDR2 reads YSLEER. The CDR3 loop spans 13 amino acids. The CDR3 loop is CASSQDPGNGYIF. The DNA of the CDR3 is TGCGCCAGCAGCCAAGACCCAGGAAATGGCTACATCTTC.

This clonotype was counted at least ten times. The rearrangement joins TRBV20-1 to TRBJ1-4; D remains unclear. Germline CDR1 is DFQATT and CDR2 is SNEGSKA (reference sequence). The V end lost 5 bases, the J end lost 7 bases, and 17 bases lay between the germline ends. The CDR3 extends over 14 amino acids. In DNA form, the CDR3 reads TGCAGTGCTCCGGACGTAACGGCGGGTGAAAAACTGTTTTTT. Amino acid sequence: CSAPDVTAGEKLFF.

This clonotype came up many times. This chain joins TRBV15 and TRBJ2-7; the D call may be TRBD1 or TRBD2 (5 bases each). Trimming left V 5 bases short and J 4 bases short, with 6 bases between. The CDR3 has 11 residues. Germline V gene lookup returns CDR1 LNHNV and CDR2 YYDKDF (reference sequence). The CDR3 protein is CATSEGYEQYF. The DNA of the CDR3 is TGTGCCACCAGCGAGGGGTACGAGCAGTACTTC.

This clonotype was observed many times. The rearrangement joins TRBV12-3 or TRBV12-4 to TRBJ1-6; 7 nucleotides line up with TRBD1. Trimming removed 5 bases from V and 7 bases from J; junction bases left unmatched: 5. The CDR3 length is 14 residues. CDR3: CASSRQGGNSPLHF. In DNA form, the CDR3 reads TGTGCCAGCAGTCGACAGGGCGGGAATTCACCCCTCCACTTT.

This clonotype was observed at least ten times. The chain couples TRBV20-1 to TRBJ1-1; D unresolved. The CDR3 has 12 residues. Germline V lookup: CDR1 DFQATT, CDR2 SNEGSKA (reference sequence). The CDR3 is CSSLTRKTEAFF. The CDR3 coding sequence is TGCAGCAGTCTAACAAGGAAGACTGAAGCTTTCTTT.

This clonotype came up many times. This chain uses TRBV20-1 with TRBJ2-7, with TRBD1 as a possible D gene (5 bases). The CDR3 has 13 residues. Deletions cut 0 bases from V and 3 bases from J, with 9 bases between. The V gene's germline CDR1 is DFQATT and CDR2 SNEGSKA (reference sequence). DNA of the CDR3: TGCAGTGCTAGAGATCATAGGGGCTACGAGCAGTACTTC. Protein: CSARDHRGYEQYF.

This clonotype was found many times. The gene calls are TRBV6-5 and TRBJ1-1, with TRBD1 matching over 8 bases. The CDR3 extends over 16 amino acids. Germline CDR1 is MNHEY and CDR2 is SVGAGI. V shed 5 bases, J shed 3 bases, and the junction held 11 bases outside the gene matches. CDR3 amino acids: CASSPRTGTFDTEAFF. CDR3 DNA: TGTGCCAGCAGTCCCAGGACAGGGACCTTCGACACTGAAGCTTTCTTT.

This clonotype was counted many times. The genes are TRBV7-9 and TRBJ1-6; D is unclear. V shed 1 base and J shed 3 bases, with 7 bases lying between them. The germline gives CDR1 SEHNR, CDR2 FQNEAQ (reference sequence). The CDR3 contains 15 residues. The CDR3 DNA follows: TGTGCCAGCAGCTTAGAGACTGTCTATAATTCACCCCTCCACTTT. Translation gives CASSLETVYNSPLHF.

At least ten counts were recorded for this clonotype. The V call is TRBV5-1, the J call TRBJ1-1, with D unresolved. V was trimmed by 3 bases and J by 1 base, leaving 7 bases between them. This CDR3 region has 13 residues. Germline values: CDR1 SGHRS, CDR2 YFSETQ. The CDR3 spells CASSSIGNTEAFF. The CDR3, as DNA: TGCGCCAGCAGCTCCATCGGGAACACTGAAGCTTTCTTT. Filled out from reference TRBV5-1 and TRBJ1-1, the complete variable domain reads KAGVTQTPRYLIKTRGQQVTLSCSPISGHRSVSWYQQTPGQGLQFLFEYFSETQRNKGNFPGRFSGRQFSNSRSEMNVSTLELGDSALYLCASSSIGNTEAFFGQGTRLTVV.

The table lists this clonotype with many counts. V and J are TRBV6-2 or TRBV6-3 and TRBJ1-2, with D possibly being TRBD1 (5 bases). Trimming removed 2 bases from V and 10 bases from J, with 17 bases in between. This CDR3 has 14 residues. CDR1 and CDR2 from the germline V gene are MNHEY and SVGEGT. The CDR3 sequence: CASSYRRQGDAYTF. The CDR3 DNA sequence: TGTGCCAGCAGTTACCGGCGGCAGGGTGATGCCTACACCTTC.

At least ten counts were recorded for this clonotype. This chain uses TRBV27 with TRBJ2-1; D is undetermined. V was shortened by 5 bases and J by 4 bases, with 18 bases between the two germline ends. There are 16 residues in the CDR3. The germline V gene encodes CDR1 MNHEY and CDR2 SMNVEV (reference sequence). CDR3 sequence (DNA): TGTGCCAGCAGTCCAGGACCCGAAGAGGCATACAATGAGCAGTTCTTC. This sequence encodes CASSPGPEEAYNEQFF.

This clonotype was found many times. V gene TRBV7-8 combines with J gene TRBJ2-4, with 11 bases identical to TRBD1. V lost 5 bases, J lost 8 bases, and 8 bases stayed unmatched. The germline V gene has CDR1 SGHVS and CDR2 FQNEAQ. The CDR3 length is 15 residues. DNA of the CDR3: TGTGCCAGCAGCCGAACCGGGACAGGGGGTTACATTCAGTACTTC. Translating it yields CASSRTGTGGYIQYF.

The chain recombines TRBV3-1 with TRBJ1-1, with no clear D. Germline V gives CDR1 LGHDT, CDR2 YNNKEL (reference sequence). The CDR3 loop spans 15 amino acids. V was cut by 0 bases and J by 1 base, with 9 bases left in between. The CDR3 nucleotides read TGTGCCAGCAGCCAAGAGGGAAGTGGGAACACTGAAGCTTTCTTT. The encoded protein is CASSQEGSGNTEAFF.

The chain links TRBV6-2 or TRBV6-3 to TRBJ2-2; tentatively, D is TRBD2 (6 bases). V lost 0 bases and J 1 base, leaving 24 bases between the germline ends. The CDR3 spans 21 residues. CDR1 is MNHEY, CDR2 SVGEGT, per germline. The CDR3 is CASSYSVPSDPDGGNTGELFF. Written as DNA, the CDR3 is TGTGCCAGCAGTTACTCTGTCCCCTCGGACCCGGACGGGGGGAACACCGGGGAGCTGTTTTTT.

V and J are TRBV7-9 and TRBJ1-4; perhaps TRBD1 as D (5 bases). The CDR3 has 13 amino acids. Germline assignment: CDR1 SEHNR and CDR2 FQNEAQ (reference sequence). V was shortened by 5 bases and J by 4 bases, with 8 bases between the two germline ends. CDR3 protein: CASSPQGNEKLFF. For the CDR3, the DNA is TGTGCCAGCAGCCCCCAGGGTAATGAAAAACTGTTTTTT.

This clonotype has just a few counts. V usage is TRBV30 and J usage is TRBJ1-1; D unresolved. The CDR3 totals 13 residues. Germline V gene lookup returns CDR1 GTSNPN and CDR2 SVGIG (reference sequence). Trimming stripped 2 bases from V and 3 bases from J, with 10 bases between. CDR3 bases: TGTGCCTGGAGTTTTTCGGCCGACACTGAAGCTTTCTTT. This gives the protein CAWSFSADTEAFF.

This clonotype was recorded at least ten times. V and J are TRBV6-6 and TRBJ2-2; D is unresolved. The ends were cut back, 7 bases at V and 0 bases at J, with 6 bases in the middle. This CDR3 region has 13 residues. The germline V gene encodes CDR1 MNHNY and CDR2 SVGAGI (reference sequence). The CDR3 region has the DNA TGTGCCAGCACACGGACGAACACCGGGGAGCTGTTTTTT. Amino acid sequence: CASTRTNTGELFF.

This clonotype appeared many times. The DNA of the CDR3 is TGTGCCATCAGTGAGGCGGACAGGTTCCACTACGAGCAGTACTTC. It yields the protein CAISEADRFHYEQYF. The J gene is TRBJ2-7, the V gene TRBV10-3; TRBD1 agrees at 7 bases. Unmatched junction bases numbered 7, after V lost 2 bases and J lost 3 bases. The CDR3 covers 15 residues. Germline CDR1 ENHRY, CDR2 SYGVKD.

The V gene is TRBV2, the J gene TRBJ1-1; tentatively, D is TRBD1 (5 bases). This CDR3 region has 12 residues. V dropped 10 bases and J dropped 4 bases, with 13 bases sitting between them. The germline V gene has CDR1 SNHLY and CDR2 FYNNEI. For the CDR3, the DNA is TGTGCCACCCCCCCAGGGAGCACTGAAGCTTTCTTT. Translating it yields CATPPGSTEAFF.

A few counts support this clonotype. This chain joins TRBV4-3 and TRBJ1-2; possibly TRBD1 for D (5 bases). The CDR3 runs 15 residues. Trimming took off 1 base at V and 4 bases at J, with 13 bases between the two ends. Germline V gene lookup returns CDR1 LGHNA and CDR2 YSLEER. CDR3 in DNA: TGCGCCAGCAGCCAAGCCCGACAAGGGACCTATGGCTACACCTTC. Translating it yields CASSQARQGTYGYTF.

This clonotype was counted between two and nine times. The CDR3 reads CSAKGNTGELFF. Written as DNA, the CDR3 is TGCAGTGCGAAGGGGAACACCGGGGAGCTGTTTTTT. The chain has TRBV20-1 and TRBJ2-2; D gene unclear. The CDR3 totals 12 residues. Germline CDR1 DFQATT, CDR2 SNEGSKA (reference sequence). Trimming pared 6 bases from V and 1 base from J, leaving 6 bases between.